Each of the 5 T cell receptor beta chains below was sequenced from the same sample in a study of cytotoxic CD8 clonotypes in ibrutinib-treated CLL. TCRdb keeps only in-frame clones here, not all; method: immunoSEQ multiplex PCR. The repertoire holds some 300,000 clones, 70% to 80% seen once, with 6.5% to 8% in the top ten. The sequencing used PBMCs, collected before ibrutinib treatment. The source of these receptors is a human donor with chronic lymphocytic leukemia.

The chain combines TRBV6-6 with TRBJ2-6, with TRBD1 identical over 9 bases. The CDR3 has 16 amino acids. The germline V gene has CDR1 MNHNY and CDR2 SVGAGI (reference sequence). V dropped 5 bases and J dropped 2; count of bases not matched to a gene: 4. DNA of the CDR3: TGTGCCAGCAGTCAAAGACAGGGGGCTGGGGCCAACGTCCTGACTTTC. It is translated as CASSQRQGAGANVLTF.

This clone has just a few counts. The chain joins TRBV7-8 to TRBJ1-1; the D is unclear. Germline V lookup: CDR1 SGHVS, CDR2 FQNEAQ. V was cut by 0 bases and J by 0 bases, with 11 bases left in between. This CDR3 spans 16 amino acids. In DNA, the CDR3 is TGTGCCAGCAGCTTAGCCACCCGACGGTTGAACACTGAAGCTTTCTTT. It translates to CASSLATRRLNTEAFF.

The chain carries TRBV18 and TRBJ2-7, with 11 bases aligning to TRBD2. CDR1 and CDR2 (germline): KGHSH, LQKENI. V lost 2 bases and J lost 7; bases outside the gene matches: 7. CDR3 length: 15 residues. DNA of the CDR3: TGTGCCAGCTCACCAACTAGCGGGAGCTCGGCAGAGCAGTACTTC. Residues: CASSPTSGSSAEQYF.

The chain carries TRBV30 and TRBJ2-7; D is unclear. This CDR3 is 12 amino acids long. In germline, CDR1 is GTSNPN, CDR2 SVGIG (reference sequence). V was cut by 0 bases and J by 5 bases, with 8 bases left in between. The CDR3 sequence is CAWSVPPHEQYF. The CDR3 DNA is TGTGCCTGGAGTGTCCCCCCTCACGAGCAGTACTTC. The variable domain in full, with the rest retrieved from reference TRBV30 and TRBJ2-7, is SQTIHQWPATLVQPVGSPLSLECTVEGTSNPNLYWYRQAAGRGLQLLFYSVGIGQISSEVPQNLSASRPQDRQFILSSKKLLLSDSGFYLCAWSVPPHEQYFGPGTRLTVT.

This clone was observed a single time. The DNA for the CDR3 is TGTGCCTGGAGCGGGACAGGGGGAGGCAATGAGCAGTTCTTC. Protein product: CAWSGTGGGNEQFF. V usage is TRBV30 and J usage is TRBJ2-1; TRBD1 agrees at 11 bases. Germline V gene lookup returns CDR1 GTSNPN and CDR2 SVGIG (reference sequence). V trimming: 3 bases; J trimming: 6 bases; junction bases outside the gene matches: 4. This CDR3 has 14 amino acids.